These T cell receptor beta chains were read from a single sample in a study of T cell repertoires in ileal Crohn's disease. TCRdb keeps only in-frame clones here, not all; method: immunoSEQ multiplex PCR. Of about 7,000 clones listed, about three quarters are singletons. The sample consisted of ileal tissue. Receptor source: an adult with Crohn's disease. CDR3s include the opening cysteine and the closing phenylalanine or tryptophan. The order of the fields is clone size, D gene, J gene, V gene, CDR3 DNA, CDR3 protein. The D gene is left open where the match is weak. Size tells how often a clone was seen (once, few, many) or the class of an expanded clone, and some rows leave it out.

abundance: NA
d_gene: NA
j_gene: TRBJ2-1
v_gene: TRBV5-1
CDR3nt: TGCGCCAGCAGCTTGGCCTGGGTGGGCCCCTCCTACAATGAGCAGTTCTTC
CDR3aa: CASSLAWVGPSYNEQFF

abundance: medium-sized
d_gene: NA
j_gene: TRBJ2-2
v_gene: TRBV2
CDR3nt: TGTGCCAGCAGCCCCACGGGTGCCGGGGAGCTGTTTTTT
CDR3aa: CASSPTGAGELFF

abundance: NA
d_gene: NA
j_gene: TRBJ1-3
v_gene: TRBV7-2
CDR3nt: TGTGCCAGCAGCCTAGTGGGGGCGGCGCGTGGAAACACCATATATTTT
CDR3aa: CASSLVGAARGNTIYF

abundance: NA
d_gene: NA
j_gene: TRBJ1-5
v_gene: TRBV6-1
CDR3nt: TGTGCCAGCAGTGAAAGTTTGAGGGCGATTTGGAGCAATCAGCCCCAGCATTTT
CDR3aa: CASSESLRAIWSNQPQHF

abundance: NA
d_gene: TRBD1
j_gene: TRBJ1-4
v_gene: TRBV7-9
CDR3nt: TGTGCCAGCAGCTCTCGACAGGGGATGGGTGAAAAACTGTTTTTT
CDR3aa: CASSSRQGMGEKLFF

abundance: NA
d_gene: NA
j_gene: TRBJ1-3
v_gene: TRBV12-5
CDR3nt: TGTGCTAGTCTATCCAATGGAAACACCATATATTTT
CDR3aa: CASLSNGNTIYF

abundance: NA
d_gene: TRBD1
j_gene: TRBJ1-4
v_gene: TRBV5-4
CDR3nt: TGTGCCAGCAGCTCCGACGAGGGGGCAGTTTATGAAAAACTGTTTTTT
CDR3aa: CASSSDEGAVYEKLFF

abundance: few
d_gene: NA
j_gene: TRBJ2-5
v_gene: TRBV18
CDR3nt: TGTGCCAGCTCATCGACATTCCAAGAGACCCAGTACTTC
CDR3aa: CASSSTFQETQYF

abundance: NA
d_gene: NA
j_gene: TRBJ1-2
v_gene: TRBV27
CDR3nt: TGTGCCAGCAGTTTAAAGGCAGGGGCAGCTAACTATGGCTACACCTTC
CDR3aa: CASSLKAGAANYGYTF

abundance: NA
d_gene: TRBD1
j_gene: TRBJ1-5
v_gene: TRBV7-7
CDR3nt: TGTGCCAGCAGCTTAGGGACAGGGGAAAGGAAGCATTTT
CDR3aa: CASSLGTGERKHF

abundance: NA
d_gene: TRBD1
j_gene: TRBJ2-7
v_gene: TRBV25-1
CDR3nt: TGTGCCAGCAGTGACAGGGACAGGGGTCACGAGCAGTACTTC
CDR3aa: CASSDRDRGHEQYF

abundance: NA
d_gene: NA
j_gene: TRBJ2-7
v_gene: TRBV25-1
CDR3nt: TGTGCCAGCAGTGGGCAGGGGGGCGTGACTTACGAGCAGTACTTC
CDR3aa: CASSGQGGVTYEQYF

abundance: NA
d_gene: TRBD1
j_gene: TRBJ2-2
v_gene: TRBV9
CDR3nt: TGTGCCAGCAGCTTACAGGGGGGGGAGCTGTTTTTT
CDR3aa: CASSLQGGELFF

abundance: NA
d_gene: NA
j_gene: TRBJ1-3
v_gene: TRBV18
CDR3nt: TGTGCCAGCTCACCACCGGACTATGGGGCTGGAAACACCATATATTTT
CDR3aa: CASSPPDYGAGNTIYF

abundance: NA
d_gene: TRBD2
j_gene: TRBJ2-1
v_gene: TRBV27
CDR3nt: TGTGCCAGCAGTCCAACCTCCGGGACTAGAGTTCGCAATGAGCAGTTCTTC
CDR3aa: CASSPTSGTRVRNEQFF

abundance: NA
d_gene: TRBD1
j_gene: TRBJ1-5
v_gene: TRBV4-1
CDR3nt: TGCGCCAGCAGCCAAGGACAGGGGGGAGGGCAGCCCCAGCATTTT
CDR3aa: CASSQGQGGGQPQHF

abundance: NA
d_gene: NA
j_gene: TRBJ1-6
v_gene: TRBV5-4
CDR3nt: TGTGCCAGCAGTTCCTCCCGATCGGGTAATTCACCCCTCCACTTT
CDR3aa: CASSSSRSGNSPLHF

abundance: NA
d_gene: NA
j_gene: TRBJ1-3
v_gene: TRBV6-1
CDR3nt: TGTGCCAGCAGTGAATTGGTCGGGGGGGCAACTGGAAACACCATATATTTT
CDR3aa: CASSELVGGATGNTIYF

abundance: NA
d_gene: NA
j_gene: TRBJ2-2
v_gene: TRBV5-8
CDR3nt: TGTGCCAGCAGGCGGAACGCGGGGAACACCGGGGAGCTGTTTTTT
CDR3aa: CASRRNAGNTGELFF

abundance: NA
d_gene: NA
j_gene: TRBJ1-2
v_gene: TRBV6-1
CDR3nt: TGTGCCAGCAGTGAAGGTGTGGGCCTCGGCTACACCTTC
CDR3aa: CASSEGVGLGYTF

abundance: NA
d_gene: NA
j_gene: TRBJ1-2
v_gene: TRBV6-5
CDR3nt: TGTGCCAGCAGGCGTACAGGAGTTTCTAACTATGGCTACACCTTC
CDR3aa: CASRRTGVSNYGYTF

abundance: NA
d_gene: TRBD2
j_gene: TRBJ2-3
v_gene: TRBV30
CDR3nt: TGTGCCTGGAGTGAGGGACTAAGCACAGATACGCAGTATTTT
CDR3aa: CAWSEGLSTDTQYF

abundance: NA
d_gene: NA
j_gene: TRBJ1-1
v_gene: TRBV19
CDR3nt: TGTGCCAGTAGCAAACAGGGCTCTGGGGTGAACACTGAAGCTTTCTTT
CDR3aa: CASSKQGSGVNTEAFF

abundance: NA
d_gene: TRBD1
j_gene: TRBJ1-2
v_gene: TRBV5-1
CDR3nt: TGCGCCAGCAGCGCGGACAGGGTTGGTGATGGCTACACCTTC
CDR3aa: CASSADRVGDGYTF

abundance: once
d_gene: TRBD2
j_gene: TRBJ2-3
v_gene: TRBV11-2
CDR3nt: TGTGCCAGCAGCTTAGCGGCGGGGGGGTCGGCAGATACGCAGTATTTT
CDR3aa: CASSLAAGGSADTQYF

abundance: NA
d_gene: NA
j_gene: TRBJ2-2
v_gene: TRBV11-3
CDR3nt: TGTGCCAGCAGCTTAGGGCCCCTACGAGGCGGGGAGCTGTTTTTT
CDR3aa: CASSLGPLRGGELFF

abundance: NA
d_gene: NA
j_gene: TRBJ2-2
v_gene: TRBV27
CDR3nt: TGTGCCAGCAGTCCTAACACCGGGGAGCTGTTTTTT
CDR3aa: CASSPNTGELFF

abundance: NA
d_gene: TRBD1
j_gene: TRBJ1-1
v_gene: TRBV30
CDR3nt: TGTGCCTGGAGTGCGGGACAGGACACTGAAGCTTTCTTT
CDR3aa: CAWSAGQDTEAFF